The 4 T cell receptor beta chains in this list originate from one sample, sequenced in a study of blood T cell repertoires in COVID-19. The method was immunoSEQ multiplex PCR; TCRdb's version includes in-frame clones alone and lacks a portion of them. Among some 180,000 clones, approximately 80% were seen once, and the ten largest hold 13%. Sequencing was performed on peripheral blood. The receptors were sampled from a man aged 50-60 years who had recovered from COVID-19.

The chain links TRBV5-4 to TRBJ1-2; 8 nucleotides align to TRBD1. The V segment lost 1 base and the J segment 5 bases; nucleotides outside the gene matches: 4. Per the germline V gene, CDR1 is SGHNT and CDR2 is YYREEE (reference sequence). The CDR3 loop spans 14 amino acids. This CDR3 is CASSLPGQAYGYTF. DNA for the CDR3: TGTGCCAGCAGCTTGCCGGGACAGGCGTATGGCTACACCTTC.

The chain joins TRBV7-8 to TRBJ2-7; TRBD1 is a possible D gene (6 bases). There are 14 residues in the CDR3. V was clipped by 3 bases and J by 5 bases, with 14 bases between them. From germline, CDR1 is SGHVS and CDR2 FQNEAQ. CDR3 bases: TGTGCCAGCAGCTTGATACAGGGTTCCCACGAGCAGTACTTC. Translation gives CASSLIQGSHEQYF. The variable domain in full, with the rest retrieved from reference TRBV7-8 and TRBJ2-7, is GAGVSQSPRYKVAKRGQDVALRCDPISGHVSLFWYQQALGQGPEFLTYFQNEAQLDKSGLPSDRFFAERPEGSVSTLKIQRTQQEDSAVYLCASSLIQGSHEQYFGPGTRLTVT.

CDR3 loop: CASISMPPAGVGSYEQYF. CDR3 in DNA: TGTGCCAGCATCTCCATGCCCCCAGCGGGAGTCGGCTCCTACGAGCAGTACTTC. This chain links TRBV27 with TRBJ2-7; 8 bases are a match to TRBD2. CDR3 size: 18 residues. The germline CDR1 and CDR2 sequences are MNHEY and SMNVEV (reference sequence). V gave up 7 bases and J gave up 0 bases; unmatched junction bases: 17.

CDR3 nucleotides: TGTGCCACCCTGGGCCCGACACAAGAGACCCAGTACTTC. This translates into CATLGPTQETQYF. This sequence joins TRBV10-3 and TRBJ2-5; D gene unclear. V was cut by 10 bases and J by 2 bases, with 14 bases left in between. Germline lookup yields CDR1 ENHRY and CDR2 SYGVKD. The CDR3 consists of 13 residues.